The clone carrying this TCR beta chain was seen a single time. This record belongs to a study of blood T cell repertoires in COVID-19. Study-wide background: T cells, B-cell-depleted T cells, or PBMCs supplied cDNA or gDNA.

TCRdb's copy holds only in-frame clones and misses some; the assay was immunoSEQ multiplex PCR. Here the sample spans fewer than 300,000 clones, more than 85% being singletons. The CDR3 spans 15 residues. The germline gives CDR1 LGHDT, CDR2 YNNKEL (reference sequence). After removal of 4 bases from V and 10 bases from J, the junction contained 7 bases not matched to a gene. The TCR comes from a man younger than 40 with acute or convalescent COVID-19. The specimen sequenced was peripheral blood. The V and J genes are TRBV3-1 (or the pseudogene TRBV3-2) and TRBJ1-4, with 12 bases fitting TRBD1. This CDR3 reads CASSPWDRGLGKLFF. The CDR3, as DNA: TGTGCCAGCAGCCCCTGGGACAGGGGGCTCGGAAAACTGTTTTTT.